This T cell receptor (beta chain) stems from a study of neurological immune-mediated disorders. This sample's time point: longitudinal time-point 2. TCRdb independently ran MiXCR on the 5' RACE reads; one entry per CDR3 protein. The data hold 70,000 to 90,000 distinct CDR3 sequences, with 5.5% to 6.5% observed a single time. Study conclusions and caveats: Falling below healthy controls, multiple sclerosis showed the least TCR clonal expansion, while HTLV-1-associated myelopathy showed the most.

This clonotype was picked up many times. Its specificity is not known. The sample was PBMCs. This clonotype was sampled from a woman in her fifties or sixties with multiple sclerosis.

The CDR3 sequence is CASGGGGRNEQFF. The CDR3 DNA sequence: TGCGCCAGCGGGGGAGGTGGGCGGAATGAGCAGTTCTTC. The chain couples TRBV4-1 to TRBJ2-1; D possibly corresponds to TRBD2 (6 bases). Germline V gene data show CDR1 as MGHRA and CDR2 as YSYEKL. The CDR3 extends over 13 amino acids. The V end lost 8 bases, the J end lost 7 bases, and 15 bases lay between the germline ends.